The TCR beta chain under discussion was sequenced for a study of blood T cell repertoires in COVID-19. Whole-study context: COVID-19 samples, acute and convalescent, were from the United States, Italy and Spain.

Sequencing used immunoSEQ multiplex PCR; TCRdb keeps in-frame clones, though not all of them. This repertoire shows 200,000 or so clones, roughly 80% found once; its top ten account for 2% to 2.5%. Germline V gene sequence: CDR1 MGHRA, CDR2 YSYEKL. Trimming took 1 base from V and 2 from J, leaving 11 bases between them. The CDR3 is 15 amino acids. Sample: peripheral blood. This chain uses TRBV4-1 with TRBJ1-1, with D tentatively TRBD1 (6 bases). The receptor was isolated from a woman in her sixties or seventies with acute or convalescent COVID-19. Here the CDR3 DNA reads TGCGCCAGCAGCCAAGTCGGACAGTCCAACACTGAAGCTTTCTTT. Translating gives CASSQVGQSNTEAFF.